Listed here are 10 T cell receptor beta chains from one sample, sequenced in a study of blood T cell repertoires in COVID-19. Sequencing was performed with immunoSEQ multiplex PCR; in TCRdb, only in-frame clones are kept and a portion is missing. The repertoire holds approximately 290,000 clones, with roughly 90% as singletons. Sequenced material: peripheral blood. The source is a woman in her 30s with COVID-19, enrolled during active disease.

The DNA of the CDR3 is TGCGCCAGCAGCTTGGAGGGGGGGCGCGGCACTGAAGCTTTCTTT. Its translation: CASSLEGGRGTEAFF. The chain carries TRBV5-1 and TRBJ1-1; D may be TRBD1 (6 bases). The CDR3 extends over 15 amino acids. Germline CDR1 and CDR2: SGHRS and YFSETQ. V lost 0 bases, J lost 4 bases, and 13 bases lay in between.

The chain employs TRBV27 and TRBJ2-3; 9 bases line up with TRBD1. The CDR3 covers 16 residues. Per germline, CDR1 MNHEY and CDR2 SMNVEV (reference sequence). V was pared by 5 bases and J by 5 bases, with 11 bases of the junction left unmatched. CDR3 amino acids: CASSPLTGGEGDTQYF. The DNA of the CDR3 is TGTGCCAGCAGTCCCCTAACAGGGGGCGAAGGAGATACGCAGTATTTT.

Points on this clone: The same CDR3 is also encoded by other DNA sequences in this sample. The chain joins TRBV30 to TRBJ2-2; TRBD2 aligns across 8 bases. The CDR3 length is 15 residues. Trimming at V came to 0 bases and at J to 2 bases, leaving 2 bases not matched to a gene. Per the germline V gene, CDR1 is GTSNPN and CDR2 is SVGIG (reference sequence). CDR3 DNA sequence: TGTGCCTGGAGTGTAACTAGCGGTAACACCGGGGAGCTGTTTTTT. This encodes CAWSVTSGNTGELFF.

The chain employs TRBV5-1 and TRBJ1-1, with TRBD1 as a possible D gene (6 bases). Trimming shortened V by 4 bases and J by 11 bases, and 27 bases separated the two germline ends. The CDR3 is made up of 16 amino acids. Germline loops: CDR1 SGHRS, CDR2 YFSETQ. CDR3 nucleotides: TGCGCCAGCAGCCCCCAACCGCGAGTCGCAGGGGCGCAGGCTTTCTTT. Encoded protein: CASSPQPRVAGAQAFF.

V and J are TRBV27 and TRBJ1-4; D gene ambiguous. Per germline, CDR1 MNHEY and CDR2 SMNVEV (reference sequence). The CDR3 length is 13 residues. Trimming shortened V by 5 bases and J by 7 bases, and 11 bases separated the two germline ends. CDR3 residues: CASSPFRSEKLFF. CDR3 nucleotides: TGTGCCAGCAGTCCCTTTCGTAGTGAAAAACTGTTTTTT.

V is TRBV5-1 and J is TRBJ2-7, with 7 nucleotides matching TRBD1. The CDR3 has 14 amino acids. Germline CDR1 is SGHRS and CDR2 is YFSETQ. V was clipped by 4 bases and J by 4 bases; unmatched bases: 8. As DNA, the CDR3 is TGCGCCAGCAGCCCCGACAGGGCACCTTACGAGCAGTACTTC. Amino acids: CASSPDRAPYEQYF.

This clone was observed once. This chain connects TRBV3-1 (or the pseudogene TRBV3-2) to TRBJ2-7; D might be TRBD2 (6 bases). This CDR3 spans 13 amino acids. CDR1 is LGHDT and CDR2 is YNNKEL in the germline V gene (reference sequence). The ends were cut back, 4 bases at V and 5 bases at J, with 12 bases in the middle. The CDR3 region has the DNA TGTGCCAGCAGCCGGGGACTGGGCAACGAGCAGTACTTC. Amino acids: CASSRGLGNEQYF.

This rearrangement joins TRBV19 to TRBJ1-4; D is unclear. This CDR3 region has 14 residues. Germline loops: CDR1 LNHDA, CDR2 SQIVND (reference sequence). Trimming removed 3 bases at V and 8 bases at J, with 13 bases between. CDR3 sequence reads: CASSIGGSTEKLFF. In DNA form, the CDR3 reads TGTGCCAGTAGTATTGGAGGGAGCACCGAAAAACTGTTTTTT.

The chain has TRBV9 and TRBJ1-1; 9 positions match TRBD1. This CDR3 spans 15 amino acids. Germline CDR1 and CDR2: SGDLS and YYNGEE. The ends lost 2 bases at V and 5 bases at J; junction bases unmatched: 7. In DNA, the CDR3 is TGTGCCAGCAGCGTCGGACAGGGGAGTGGGACTGAAGCTTTCTTT. Residues: CASSVGQGSGTEAFF.

The chain employs TRBV18 and TRBJ2-1, with 7 bases matching TRBD2. The CDR3 runs 15 residues. Germline assignment: CDR1 KGHSH and CDR2 LQKENI. Trimming cost V 0 bases and J 7 bases; bases outside gene matches: 6. The CDR3 loop is CASSPPAGRWNEQFF. The CDR3 DNA sequence: TGTGCCAGCTCACCACCGGCCGGGAGGTGGAATGAGCAGTTCTTC.